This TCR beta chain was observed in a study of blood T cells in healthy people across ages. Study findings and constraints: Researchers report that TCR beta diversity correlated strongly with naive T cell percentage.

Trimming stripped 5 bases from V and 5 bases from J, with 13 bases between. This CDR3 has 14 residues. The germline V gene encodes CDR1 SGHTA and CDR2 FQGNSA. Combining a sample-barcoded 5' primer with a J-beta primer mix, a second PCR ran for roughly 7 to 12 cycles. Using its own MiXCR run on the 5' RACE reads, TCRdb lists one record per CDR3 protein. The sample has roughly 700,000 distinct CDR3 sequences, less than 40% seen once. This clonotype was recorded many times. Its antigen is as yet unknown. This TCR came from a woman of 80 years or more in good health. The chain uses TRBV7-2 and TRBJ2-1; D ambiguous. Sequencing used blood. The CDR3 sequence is CASSPMVPNNEQFF. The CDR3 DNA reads TGTGCCAGCAGCCCTATGGTTCCTAACAATGAGCAGTTCTTC. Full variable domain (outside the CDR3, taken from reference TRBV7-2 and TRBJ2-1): GAGVSQSPSNKVTEKGKDVELRCDPISGHTALYWYRQSLGQGLEFLIYFQGNSAPDKSGLPSDRFSAERTGGSVSTLTIQRTQQEDSAVYLCASSPMVPNNEQFFGPGTRLTVL.